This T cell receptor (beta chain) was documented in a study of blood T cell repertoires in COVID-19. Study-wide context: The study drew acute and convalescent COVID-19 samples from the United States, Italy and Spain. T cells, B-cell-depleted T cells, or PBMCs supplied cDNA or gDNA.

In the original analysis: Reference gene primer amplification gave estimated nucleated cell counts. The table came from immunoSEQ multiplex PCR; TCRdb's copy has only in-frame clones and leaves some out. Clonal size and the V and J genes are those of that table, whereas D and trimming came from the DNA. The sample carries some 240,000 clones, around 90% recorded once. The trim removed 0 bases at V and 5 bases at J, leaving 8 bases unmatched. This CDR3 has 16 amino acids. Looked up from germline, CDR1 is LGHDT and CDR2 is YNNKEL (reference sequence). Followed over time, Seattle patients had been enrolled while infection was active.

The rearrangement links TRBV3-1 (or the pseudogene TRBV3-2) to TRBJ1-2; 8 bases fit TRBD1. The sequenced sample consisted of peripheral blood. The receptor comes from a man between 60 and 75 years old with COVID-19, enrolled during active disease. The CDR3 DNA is TGTGCCAGCAGCCAAGAAGGGCCAGGGGGCGTTTATGGCTACACCTTC. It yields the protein CASSQEGPGGVYGYTF.